This T cell receptor beta chain was profiled in a study of blood T cell repertoires in COVID-19 (dated by TCRdb to 2020 to 2021). For the study in its entirety: Collaborator samples came from the United States, Italy and Spain and covered acute and convalescent phases of COVID-19. The samples were drawn from the first 160 participants of the ongoing ImmuneRACE study and from 1,200 or so subjects provided by 6 global collaborators. The material from the prospective study consisted of cDNA or gDNA derived from T cells, B-cell-depleted T cells, or PBMCs. Where available, HLA class I and class II types were obtained from metadata supplied by the sample provider rather than from assay-based typing. The dataset comprised deeply sampled blood TCRbeta repertoires from subjects exposed to, actively infected with, or recovered from COVID-19. Sample metadata almost always included a de-identified subject ID, COVID-19 status, age in years and sex. A freely available public database, intended as a resource for researchers studying the immune response to SARS-CoV-2, is where the repertoires were released. General study outcomes and caveats: Clinical and demographic metadata were provided uncurated, with the amount varying by source and participant.

As for this clone: Its antigen is currently not known. There are no base qualities to consult, and no much larger clone falls within one base.

Collaborating institutions collected whole blood in K2EDTA tubes following their own protocols. For TCRbeta analysis, collaborator samples were shipped as frozen whole blood, as isolated PBMCs, or as DNA extracted from either sample type. The immunoSEQ Assay, a bias-controlled multiplex PCR, was used to amplify TCRbeta CDR3 regions from genomic DNA. In the paper's pipeline: Within the assay, amplification of reference gene primers was used to estimate how many nucleated cells each sample contained. Sequence reads were collapsed and filtered to measure the absolute abundance of every unique TCRbeta CDR3 rearrangement. For each sample, productive Simpson clonality was calculated by taking the square root of Simpson's diversity index across productive rearrangements. The table comes from immuneACCESS by way of TCRdb, which keeps in-frame sequences with V and J called. Part of the clones is missing from these tables; in studies checked, under half for an unresolved V gene and the rest for unknown reasons. That table supplies the V and J calls and clone size; D and trimming were determined from the DNA. The sample has about 210,000 clones on record, approximately 86% of them singletons. The ten largest clones add up to less than 0.75% of the sample.

The CDR3, cysteine through phenylalanine, is 15 amino acids long. CDR3 DNA is the only sequence kept; it has 45 bases, read in frame from the first base. V lost 7 bases and J lost 3 bases, and the count of bases not matched to a germline gene is 9. CDR1 SEHNR and CDR2 FQNEAQ are derived from the germline V gene (reference sequence). Sequencing used peripheral blood. The chain employs TRBV7-9 and TRBJ1-3, with 7 middle bases fitting TRBD1. The TCR originated in a man aged 35-49 years with acute or convalescent COVID-19. The DNA reads as follows: TGTGCCAGCACCTCGACAGGGTTCGGTGGAAACACCATATATTTT. This yields the protein CASTSTGFGGNTIYF.